The present T cell receptor beta chain was sequenced within a study of technical replicates of blood from four donors (dated by TCRdb to about 2017). Libraries were prepared through the immunoSEQ multiplex PCR assay. TCRdb took over this immuneACCESS table, retaining in-frame rearrangements with V and J assigned. Such tables are incomplete; in checked studies, under half of the missing clones stem from an unresolved V gene, and the remainder is unexplained. Here the sample has under 100,000 clones; about 96% occur a single time. The ten largest clonotypes hold under 0.4% of the sample. From the cysteine up to the phenylalanine, the CDR3 has a length of 9 residues. The kept DNA is CDR3 alone, 27 bases in frame from the first base. A word on this clone: Its antigen target is currently unknown. No quality values exist for individual bases; no much larger clone is one base distant.

The receptor comes from a human donor in good health. The rearranged segments are TRBV21-1 and TRBJ1-3; the D call in the table, TRBD1, was not verified against the DNA. TRBV21-1 is designated a pseudogene. Sequencing input: T cells isolated from PBMCs. The CDR3 protein: CASRACIYF. Read as DNA, the sequence is TGTGCCAGCAGGGCCTGCATATATTTT.